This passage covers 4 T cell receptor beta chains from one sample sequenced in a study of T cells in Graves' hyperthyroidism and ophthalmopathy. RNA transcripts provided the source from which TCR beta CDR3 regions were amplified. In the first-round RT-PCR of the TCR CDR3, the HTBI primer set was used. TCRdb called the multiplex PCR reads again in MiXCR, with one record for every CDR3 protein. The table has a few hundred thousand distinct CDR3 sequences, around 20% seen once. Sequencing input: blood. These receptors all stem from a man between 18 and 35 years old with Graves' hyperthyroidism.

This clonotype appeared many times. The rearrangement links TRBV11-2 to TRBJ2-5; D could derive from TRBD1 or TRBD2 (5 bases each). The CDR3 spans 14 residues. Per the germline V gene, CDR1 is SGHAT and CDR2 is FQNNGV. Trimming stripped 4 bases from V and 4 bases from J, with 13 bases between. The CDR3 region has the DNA TGTGCCAGCAGCTCCTTCCGGGGACGAGAGACCCAGTACTTC. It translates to CASSSFRGRETQYF.

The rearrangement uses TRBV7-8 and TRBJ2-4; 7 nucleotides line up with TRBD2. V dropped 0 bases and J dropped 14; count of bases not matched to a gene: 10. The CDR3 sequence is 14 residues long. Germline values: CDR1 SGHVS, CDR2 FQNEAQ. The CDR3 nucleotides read TGTGCCAGCAGCTTAGCTATTGGACTAGGAGTTAAGTACTTC. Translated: CASSLAIGLGVKYF.

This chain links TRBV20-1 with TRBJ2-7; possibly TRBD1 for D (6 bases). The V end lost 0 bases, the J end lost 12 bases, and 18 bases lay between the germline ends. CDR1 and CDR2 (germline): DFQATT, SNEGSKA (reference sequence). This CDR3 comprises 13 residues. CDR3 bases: TGCAGTGCTAGAGATTTAGGACAGCCCAGTTGGTACTTC. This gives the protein CSARDLGQPSWYF.

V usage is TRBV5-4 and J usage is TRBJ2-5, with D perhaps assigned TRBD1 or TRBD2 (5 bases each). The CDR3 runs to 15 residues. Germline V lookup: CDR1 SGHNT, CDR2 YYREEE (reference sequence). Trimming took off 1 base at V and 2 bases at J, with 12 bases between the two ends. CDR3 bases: TGTGCCAGCAGCTTGCCCGGGGCAGGACAAGAGACCCAGTACTTC. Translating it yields CASSLPGAGQETQYF.